The source of this TCR beta chain is a study of cytomegalovirus exposure and HLA in healthy donors. Study results and caveats: A previous analysis found most TCR beta V segments productive roughly 87% or roughly 30% of the time. Over 150 TCR beta chains were listed as cytomegalovirus-associated. The classifier, whose performance was assessed in both the original and validation cohorts, reportedly diagnosed cytomegalovirus status with high specificity and sensitivity.

Note on this clone: The antigen remains undetermined.

60 Vbeta and 13 Jbeta primers were used in PCR. Clones were read by immunoSEQ multiplex PCR, and TCRdb kept only the in-frame ones, dropping some. The profile covers about 210,000 clones, with around 79% appearing a single time and 1.8% taken by the ten largest. This CDR3 contains 15 residues. Germline V gene sequence: CDR1 MNHEY, CDR2 SVGAGI. The junction had 9 bases not matched to a gene; V was cut back by 5 bases and J by 7 bases. The clonotype originates from a male donor in good health and CMV-seronegative. The sample was PBMCs. This chain links TRBV6-5 with TRBJ2-2, with 8 bases fitting TRBD1. CDR3 region: CASSGQGVRNGELFF. The DNA of the CDR3 is TGTGCCAGCAGTGGACAGGGCGTGAGGAACGGGGAGCTGTTTTTT.